Following are 4 T cell receptor beta chains from one sample sequenced in a study of blood T cell repertoires in COVID-19. The method was immunoSEQ multiplex PCR; TCRdb's version includes in-frame clones alone and lacks a portion of them. The table lists just over 65,000 clones, approximately 90% of them singletons. What was sequenced was peripheral blood. These receptors all come from a man in his thirties or forties with acute or convalescent COVID-19.

The chain uses TRBV4-1 and TRBJ1-5; D is undetermined. V gave up 0 bases and J gave up 7 bases, with 7 bases separating them. The CDR3 loop spans 13 amino acids. The germline V gene encodes CDR1 MGHRA and CDR2 YSYEKL. The CDR3 coding sequence is TGCGCCAGCAGCCAAGATGAGGAACAGCCCCAGCATTTT. Translated, it gives CASSQDEEQPQHF.

This chain uses TRBV7-2 with TRBJ2-2; D is unresolved. The CDR3 sequence is 15 residues long. Trimming removed 4 bases at V and 7 bases at J, with 16 bases between. Germline loops: CDR1 SGHTA, CDR2 FQGNSA. CDR3 sequence reads: CASSWRTTTFGELFF. DNA of the CDR3: TGTGCCAGCAGCTGGCGAACTACTACTTTCGGGGAGCTGTTTTTT.

The gene calls are TRBV28 and TRBJ2-3; TRBD1 matches at 7 bases. Trimming removed 7 bases from V and 6 bases from J; junction bases left unmatched: 16. CDR1 is MDHEN and CDR2 is SYDVKM in the germline V gene. The CDR3 has 16 residues. CDR3 in DNA: TGTGCCAGCACCCCTCTAAGGGACAGCCAGAGGGATACGCAGTATTTT. Its protein product is CASTPLRDSQRDTQYF.

The chain is built from TRBV30 and TRBJ1-1; no clear D gene. Trimming removed 3 bases from V and 1 base from J, with 9 bases in between. The CDR3 is 13 residues long. CDR1 is GTSNPN and CDR2 is SVGIG in the germline V gene (reference sequence). The CDR3 coding sequence is TGTGCCTGGAGAGTTACAAAGAACACTGAAGCTTTCTTT. It is translated as CAWRVTKNTEAFF.